The 2 T cell receptor beta chains below were found in one sample sequenced in a study of cytomegalovirus exposure and HLA in healthy donors. PCR amplification relied on 60 Vbeta primers (plus 13 Jbeta primers). Clones were read by immunoSEQ multiplex PCR, and TCRdb kept only the in-frame ones, dropping some. The table includes approximately 140,000 clones, approximately 80% detected once. Sequences were obtained from PBMCs. All receptors derive from a woman in her 40s in good health and CMV-seronegative.

The chain has TRBV7-6 and TRBJ1-4; D not resolved. V dropped 5 bases and J dropped 0 bases, with 16 bases sitting between them. Germline CDR1 and CDR2: SGHVS and FNYEAQ. The CDR3 consists of 17 residues. The CDR3 is CASSPSGTTATNEKLFF. Written as DNA, the CDR3 is TGTGCCAGCAGCCCCTCAGGCACCACAGCAACTAATGAAAAACTGTTTTTT.

The chain employs TRBV7-2 and TRBJ1-2, with D perhaps TRBD1 (5 bases). Trimming removed 0 bases at V and 8 bases at J, with 13 bases between. The CDR3 contains 14 residues. Germline V gene sequence: CDR1 SGHTA, CDR2 FQGNSA. CDR3 nucleotide sequence: TGTGCCAGCAGCTTAGCGCTCGGGGAGGGGGGCTACACCTTC. Translation: CASSLALGEGGYTF.